This T cell receptor beta chain was profiled in a study of cytomegalovirus exposure and HLA in healthy donors. Findings and limits, study-wide: Most of the TCR beta V segments (in an earlier analysis) were productive either about 87% or about 30% of the time. A link between a missense DCLRE1C variant and TCR beta V- and J-gene trimming emerged from a later analysis.

Healthy bone marrow donors made up the donors. The CDR3 sequence is 16 residues long. Trimming took 5 bases from V and 4 from J; bases not matched to a gene: 11. Germline loops: CDR1 SGHVS, CDR2 FQNEAQ. The PCR ran on 60 Vbeta and 13 Jbeta primers. Here immunoSEQ multiplex PCR was the method, and the copy in TCRdb shows in-frame clones only, minus some. The data hold some 120,000 clones, with approximately 74% observed a single time. With respect to this clone: Its antigen is as yet unknown.

Sequenced input: PBMCs. This clonotype was sampled from a man aged 40-49 years in good health and CMV-seropositive. The V and J genes are TRBV7-8 and TRBJ2-5; TRBD2 aligns across 9 bases. The CDR3 nucleotides read TGTGCCAGCAGCCTCCTAGGGCGGGGGGGCCGAGAGACCCAGTACTTC. Amino acid sequence: CASSLLGRGGRETQYF.